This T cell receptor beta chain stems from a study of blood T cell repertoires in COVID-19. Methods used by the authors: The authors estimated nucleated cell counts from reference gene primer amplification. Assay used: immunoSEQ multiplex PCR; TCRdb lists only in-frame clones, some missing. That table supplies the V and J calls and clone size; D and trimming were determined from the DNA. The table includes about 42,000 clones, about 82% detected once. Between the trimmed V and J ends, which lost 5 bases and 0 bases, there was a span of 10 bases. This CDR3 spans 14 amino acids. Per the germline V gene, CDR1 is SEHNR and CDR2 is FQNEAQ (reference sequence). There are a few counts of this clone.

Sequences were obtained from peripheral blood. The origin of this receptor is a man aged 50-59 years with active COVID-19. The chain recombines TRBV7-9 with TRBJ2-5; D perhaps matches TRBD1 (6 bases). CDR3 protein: CASSGYRDQETQYF. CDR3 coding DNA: TGTGCCAGCAGCGGTTACAGGGACCAAGAGACCCAGTACTTC.